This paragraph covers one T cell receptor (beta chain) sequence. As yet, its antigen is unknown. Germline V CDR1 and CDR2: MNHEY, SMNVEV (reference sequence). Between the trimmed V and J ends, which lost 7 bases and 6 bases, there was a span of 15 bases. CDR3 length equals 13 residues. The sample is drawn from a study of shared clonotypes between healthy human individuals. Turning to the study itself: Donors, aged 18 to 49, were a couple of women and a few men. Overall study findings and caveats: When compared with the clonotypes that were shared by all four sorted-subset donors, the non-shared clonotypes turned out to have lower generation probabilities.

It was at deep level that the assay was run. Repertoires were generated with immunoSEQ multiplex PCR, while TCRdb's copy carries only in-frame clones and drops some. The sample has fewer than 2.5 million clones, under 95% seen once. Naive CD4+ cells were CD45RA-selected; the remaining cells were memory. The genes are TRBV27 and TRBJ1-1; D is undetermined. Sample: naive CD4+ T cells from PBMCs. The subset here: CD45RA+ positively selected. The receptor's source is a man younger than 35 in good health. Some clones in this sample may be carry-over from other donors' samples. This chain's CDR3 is CASMGPVRAEAFF. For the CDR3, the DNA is TGTGCCAGCATGGGCCCAGTTAGAGCTGAAGCTTTCTTT.